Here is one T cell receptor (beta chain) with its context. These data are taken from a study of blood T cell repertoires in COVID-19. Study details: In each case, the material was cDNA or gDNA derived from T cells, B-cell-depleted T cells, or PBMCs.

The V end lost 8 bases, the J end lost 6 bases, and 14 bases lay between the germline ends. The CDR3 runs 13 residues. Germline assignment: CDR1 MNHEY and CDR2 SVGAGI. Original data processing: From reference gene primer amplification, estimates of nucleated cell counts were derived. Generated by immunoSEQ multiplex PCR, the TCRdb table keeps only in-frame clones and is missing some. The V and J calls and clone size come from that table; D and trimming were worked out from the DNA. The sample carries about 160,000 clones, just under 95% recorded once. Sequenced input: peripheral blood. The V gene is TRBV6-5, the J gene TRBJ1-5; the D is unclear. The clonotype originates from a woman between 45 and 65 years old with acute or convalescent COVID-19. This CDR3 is CASQRELGQPQHF. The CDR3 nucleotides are TGTGCCAGCCAACGGGAATTGGGTCAGCCCCAGCATTTT.